This is a list of T cell receptor beta chains from one sample in a study of OX40 agonist ivuxolimab in advanced cancers. Sequencing used immunoSEQ multiplex PCR; TCRdb keeps in-frame clones, though not all of them. The top ten hold 1% to 1.3% of the sample, which has roughly 100,000 clones, approximately 80% seen once. The sample here was CD4+ or CD8+ T cells sorted from blood, taken in a trial of the OX40 agonist ivuxolimab. These receptors originate from an adult with an advanced solid tumor such as melanoma, head and neck, liver or kidney cancer. CDR3s include the opening cysteine and the closing phenylalanine or tryptophan. D genes are given only for firm matches. Only some rows state a clone size, as once, few, many or a class for expanded clones.

clone_size: .
d_call: TRBD2
v_call: TRBV7-3
cdr3_length: 16
j_call: TRBJ2-3
cdr3_aa: CASSLNPAGGSNTQYF
cdr3_nt: TGTGCCAGCAGCTTAAACCCAGCGGGGGGATCGAATACGCAGTATTTT

clone_size: .
d_call: .
v_call: TRBV4-1
cdr3_length: 15
j_call: TRBJ1-5
cdr3_aa: CASSQVTSGFQPQHF
cdr3_nt: TGCGCCAGCAGCCAAGTTACTTCGGGGTTTCAGCCCCAGCATTTT

clone_size: .
d_call: .
v_call: TRBV28
cdr3_length: 14
j_call: TRBJ1-4
cdr3_aa: CASSLIDLNEKLFF
cdr3_nt: TGTGCCAGCAGTTTAATTGACCTTAATGAAAAACTGTTTTTT

clone_size: .
d_call: .
v_call: TRBV6-5
cdr3_length: 12
j_call: TRBJ1-6
cdr3_aa: CASRPRGSPLHF
cdr3_nt: TGTGCCAGCAGACCAAGGGGGTCACCCCTCCACTTT

clone_size: .
d_call: TRBD2
v_call: TRBV6-6
cdr3_length: 16
j_call: TRBJ2-3
cdr3_aa: CASKPAGGSSTDTQYF
cdr3_nt: TGTGCCAGCAAACCAGCGGGGGGTTCTAGCACAGATACGCAGTATTTT

clone_size: .
d_call: .
v_call: TRBV19
cdr3_length: 16
j_call: TRBJ2-5
cdr3_aa: CASSTGTDSRGETQYF
cdr3_nt: TGTGCCAGTAGTACCGGGACGGACTCTAGGGGGGAGACCCAGTACTTC

clone_size: .
d_call: .
v_call: TRBV2
cdr3_length: 13
j_call: TRBJ1-5
cdr3_aa: CASSGYGSQPQHF
cdr3_nt: TGTGCCAGCAGCGGATACGGGTCCCAGCCCCAGCATTTT

clone_size: .
d_call: .
v_call: TRBV28
cdr3_length: 12
j_call: TRBJ1-5
cdr3_aa: CASTGSYQPQHF
cdr3_nt: TGTGCCAGCACCGGGTCTTATCAGCCCCAGCATTTT

clone_size: .
d_call: .
v_call: TRBV4-3
cdr3_length: 16
j_call: TRBJ2-3
cdr3_aa: CASSQDRYPSTDTQYF
cdr3_nt: TGCGCCAGCAGCCAAGACAGGTACCCTAGCACAGATACGCAGTATTTT

clone_size: .
d_call: .
v_call: TRBV5-8
cdr3_length: 16
j_call: TRBJ1-5
cdr3_aa: CASSLSGFYSNQPQHF
cdr3_nt: TGTGCCAGCAGCTTGAGCGGGTTTTATAGCAATCAGCCCCAGCATTTT

clone_size: .
d_call: .
v_call: TRBV19
cdr3_length: 10
j_call: TRBJ1-5
cdr3_aa: CAAGDQPQHF
cdr3_nt: TGTGCGGCCGGGGATCAGCCCCAGCATTTT

clone_size: once
d_call: .
v_call: TRBV29-1
cdr3_length: 13
j_call: TRBJ2-7
cdr3_aa: CSVSRGKEYEQYF
cdr3_nt: TGCAGCGTTTCCAGGGGTAAGGAGTACGAGCAGTACTTC

clone_size: .
d_call: TRBD1
v_call: TRBV7-3
cdr3_length: 17
j_call: TRBJ1-4
cdr3_aa: CASSRGVPGTGREKLFF
cdr3_nt: TGTGCCAGCAGCCGAGGGGTCCCCGGGACAGGGAGGGAAAAACTGTTTTTT

clone_size: .
d_call: .
v_call: TRBV7-3
cdr3_length: 13
j_call: TRBJ2-3
cdr3_aa: CASSFQGTDTQYF
cdr3_nt: TGTGCCAGCAGCTTTCAGGGCACAGATACGCAGTATTTT

clone_size: .
d_call: .
v_call: TRBV21-1
cdr3_length: 21
j_call: TRBJ2-7
cdr3_aa: CASSKTGLAGGLGFTVYEQYF
cdr3_nt: TGTGCCAGCAGCAAAACTGGACTAGCGGGGGGGCTAGGGTTTACCGTATACGAGCAGTACTTC

clone_size: .
d_call: .
v_call: TRBV18
cdr3_length: 14
j_call: TRBJ1-1
cdr3_aa: CASSPQVANTEAFF
cdr3_nt: TGTGCCAGCTCACCACAGGTGGCGAACACTGAAGCTTTCTTT

clone_size: .
d_call: .
v_call: TRBV18
cdr3_length: 13
j_call: TRBJ2-1
cdr3_aa: CATMSKGGDEQFF
cdr3_nt: TGTGCCACAATGAGTAAGGGGGGCGATGAGCAGTTCTTC

clone_size: .
d_call: .
v_call: TRBV21-1
cdr3_length: 19
j_call: TRBJ1-1
cdr3_aa: CATELVRDRMTGLNTEAFF
cdr3_nt: TGTGCCACTGAATTGGTAAGGGACAGGATGACAGGGCTGAACACTGAAGCTTTCTTT

clone_size: .
d_call: .
v_call: TRBV14
cdr3_length: 13
j_call: TRBJ1-2
cdr3_aa: CASSQDLNYGYTF
cdr3_nt: TGTGCCAGCAGCCAAGACTTAAACTATGGCTACACCTTC

clone_size: once
d_call: .
v_call: TRBV4-2
cdr3_length: 15
j_call: TRBJ1-4
cdr3_aa: CASSLSRGPPEKLFF
cdr3_nt: TGTGCCAGCAGCCTCTCTCGAGGCCCGCCGGAAAAACTGTTTTTT

clone_size: .
d_call: .
v_call: TRBV10-2
cdr3_length: 14
j_call: TRBJ1-5
cdr3_aa: CASTDRGGSQPQHF
cdr3_nt: TGCGCCAGCACCGACCGGGGGGGGAGTCAGCCCCAGCATTTT

clone_size: .
d_call: TRBD1
v_call: TRBV2
cdr3_length: 15
j_call: TRBJ1-2
cdr3_aa: CASSSGQVYLKAYTF
cdr3_nt: TGTGCCAGCAGCTCCGGACAGGTTTACCTTAAGGCCTACACCTTC

clone_size: .
d_call: .
v_call: TRBV2
cdr3_length: 15
j_call: TRBJ2-1
cdr3_aa: CASSEYWVGYNEQFF
cdr3_nt: TGTGCCAGCAGTGAATACTGGGTTGGATACAATGAGCAGTTCTTC

clone_size: .
d_call: .
v_call: TRBV18
cdr3_length: 16
j_call: TRBJ2-4
cdr3_aa: CASSPSRAITKNIQYF
cdr3_nt: TGTGCCAGCTCACCTAGCAGGGCCATCACCAAAAACATTCAGTACTTC

clone_size: few
d_call: TRBD1
v_call: TRBV7-2
cdr3_length: 14
j_call: TRBJ1-6
cdr3_aa: CASSTDRSYSPLHF
cdr3_nt: TGTGCCAGCTCCACGGACAGGTCCTATTCACCCCTCCACTTT

clone_size: .
d_call: .
v_call: TRBV28
cdr3_length: 17
j_call: TRBJ1-5
cdr3_aa: CASSRPTSGLTDQPQHF
cdr3_nt: TGTGCCAGCAGTAGGCCCACTAGCGGTTTAACTGATCAGCCCCAGCATTTT

clone_size: .
d_call: .
v_call: TRBV6-5
cdr3_length: 11
j_call: TRBJ2-1
cdr3_aa: CASSAINEQFF
cdr3_nt: TGTGCCAGCAGTGCTATCAATGAGCAGTTCTTC

clone_size: .
d_call: .
v_call: TRBV4-1
cdr3_length: 15
j_call: TRBJ1-4
cdr3_aa: CASSQAGLTNEKLFF
cdr3_nt: TGCGCCAGCAGCCAAGCGGGGTTGACTAATGAAAAACTGTTTTTT

clone_size: .
d_call: .
v_call: TRBV7-9
cdr3_length: 11
j_call: TRBJ1-1
cdr3_aa: CASSYGSEAFF
cdr3_nt: TGTGCCAGCAGCTATGGCTCTGAAGCTTTCTTT

clone_size: .
d_call: TRBD1
v_call: TRBV7-2
cdr3_length: 16
j_call: TRBJ1-6
cdr3_aa: CASSFPGQGFRSPLHF
cdr3_nt: TGTGCCAGCAGCTTTCCGGGACAGGGGTTTCGTTCACCCCTCCACTTT

clone_size: .
d_call: .
v_call: TRBV11-2
cdr3_length: 15
j_call: TRBJ2-5
cdr3_aa: CASSLGQINQETQYF
cdr3_nt: TGTGCCAGCAGCTTAGGACAGATCAACCAAGAGACCCAGTACTTC

clone_size: few
d_call: TRBD1
v_call: TRBV5-1
cdr3_length: 14
j_call: TRBJ1-6
cdr3_aa: CASSTGQLNSPLHF
cdr3_nt: TGCGCCAGCAGCACGGGACAGCTTAATTCACCCCTCCACTTT

clone_size: .
d_call: .
v_call: TRBV6-4
cdr3_length: 14
j_call: TRBJ2-3
cdr3_aa: CASRRDLATDTQYF
cdr3_nt: TGTGCCAGCAGGCGGGACCTAGCTACAGATACGCAGTATTTT

clone_size: .
d_call: .
v_call: TRBV18
cdr3_length: 15
j_call: TRBJ1-4
cdr3_aa: CASSPVDGVKEKLFF
cdr3_nt: TGTGCCAGCTCACCTGTGGACGGCGTGAAGGAAAAACTGTTTTTT

clone_size: .
d_call: .
v_call: TRBV7-2
cdr3_length: 14
j_call: TRBJ1-1
cdr3_aa: CASSPQGGNTEAFF
cdr3_nt: TGTGCCAGCAGCCCGCAAGGGGGAAACACTGAAGCTTTCTTT

clone_size: .
d_call: .
v_call: TRBV18
cdr3_length: 14
j_call: TRBJ2-4
cdr3_aa: CASSLRGAKNIQYF
cdr3_nt: TGTGCCAGCTCTCTTCGGGGAGCCAAAAACATTCAGTACTTC

clone_size: .
d_call: .
v_call: TRBV28
cdr3_length: 13
j_call: TRBJ1-1
cdr3_aa: CASSPRQNTEAFF
cdr3_nt: TGTGCCAGCAGTCCGCGACAGAACACTGAAGCTTTCTTT

clone_size: .
d_call: .
v_call: TRBV2
cdr3_length: 13
j_call: TRBJ2-7
cdr3_aa: CASSRDGVREQYF
cdr3_nt: TGTGCCAGCAGCCGGGACGGGGTTCGCGAGCAGTACTTC

clone_size: .
d_call: TRBD1
v_call: TRBV11-2
cdr3_length: 16
j_call: TRBJ1-1
cdr3_aa: CASSLVMGQPNTEAFF
cdr3_nt: TGTGCCAGCAGTCTTGTGATGGGACAGCCTAACACTGAAGCTTTCTTT

clone_size: .
d_call: .
v_call: TRBV2
cdr3_length: 13
j_call: TRBJ1-1
cdr3_aa: CASSERVNTEAFF
cdr3_nt: TGTGCCAGCAGTGAGAGGGTGAACACTGAAGCTTTCTTT

clone_size: once
d_call: TRBD2
v_call: TRBV2
cdr3_length: 13
j_call: TRBJ2-1
cdr3_aa: CASGGETYNEQFF
cdr3_nt: TGTGCCAGCGGGGGGGAAACCTACAATGAGCAGTTCTTC

clone_size: once
d_call: .
v_call: TRBV6-5
cdr3_length: 15
j_call: TRBJ1-4
cdr3_aa: CASSYSPGLGEKLFF
cdr3_nt: TGTGCCAGCAGTTACTCCCCGGGACTCGGCGAAAAACTGTTTTTT

clone_size: .
d_call: TRBD1
v_call: TRBV6-5
cdr3_length: 14
j_call: TRBJ1-2
cdr3_aa: CASNIHGTGNGYTF
cdr3_nt: TGTGCCAGCAATATACACGGGACAGGGAATGGCTACACCTTC

clone_size: .
d_call: TRBD2
v_call: TRBV29-1
cdr3_length: 15
j_call: TRBJ2-3
cdr3_aa: CSVGRLAGFTDTQYF
cdr3_nt: TGCAGCGTGGGGAGACTAGCGGGGTTCACAGATACGCAGTATTTT

clone_size: .
d_call: TRBD2
v_call: TRBV11-3
cdr3_length: 15
j_call: TRBJ2-1
cdr3_aa: CASSLHSGGFNEQFF
cdr3_nt: TGTGCCAGCAGCTTACATAGCGGGGGGTTCAATGAGCAGTTCTTC

clone_size: .
d_call: .
v_call: TRBV5-6
cdr3_length: 15
j_call: TRBJ1-6
cdr3_aa: CASTFIRVRGSPLHF
cdr3_nt: TGTGCCAGCACCTTTATCAGGGTAAGAGGATCACCCCTCCACTTT

clone_size: .
d_call: TRBD1
v_call: TRBV5-4
cdr3_length: 15
j_call: TRBJ2-2
cdr3_aa: CASRRDRGSTGELFF
cdr3_nt: TGTGCCAGCAGGCGGGACAGGGGGAGTACCGGGGAGCTGTTTTTT

clone_size: .
d_call: .
v_call: TRBV7-2
cdr3_length: 15
j_call: TRBJ1-6
cdr3_aa: CASSLRGDSGSPLHF
cdr3_nt: TGTGCCAGCAGCTTAAGGGGTGATTCAGGGTCACCCCTCCACTTT

clone_size: .
d_call: .
v_call: TRBV19
cdr3_length: 14
j_call: TRBJ2-7
cdr3_aa: CASSTPGLIPEQYF
cdr3_nt: TGTGCCAGTAGTACCCCGGGACTTATTCCCGAGCAGTACTTC

clone_size: .
d_call: .
v_call: TRBV7-2
cdr3_length: 12
j_call: TRBJ2-2
cdr3_aa: CASSLNTGELFF
cdr3_nt: TGTGCCAGCAGCCTAAACACCGGGGAGCTGTTTTTT